This T cell receptor beta chain comes out of a study of T cell responses to AZD1222 COVID-19 vaccine. Clones were read by immunoSEQ multiplex PCR, and TCRdb kept only the in-frame ones, dropping some. Of 100,000 to 130,000 clones in the sample, roughly 90% were seen once. Study-wide points: A reported finding is that nearly half of spike-specific TCRs target unmutated variant regions.

Concerning this clone: Its cognate antigen is unknown.

Trimming cost V 6 bases and J 5 bases; bases outside gene matches: 5. The CDR3 is made up of 14 amino acids. The V gene's germline CDR1 is SNHLY and CDR2 FYNNEI. The TCR sequence derives from an adult in good health. Sequencing was performed on peripheral blood, taken on day 0 of AZD1222 vaccination. V is TRBV2 and J is TRBJ1-3; 9 nucleotides match TRBD1. Written as DNA, the CDR3 is TGTGCCAGCAGGGGGACAGGGTATAGAAACACCATATATTTT. Residues: CASRGTGYRNTIYF.